This T cell receptor beta chain was recovered during a study of cytomegalovirus exposure and HLA in healthy donors. Study in general: Unique TCRs numbering roughly 85 million, obtained from HLA-typed donors, made up an early data release. Notes on the study in general: Association of a missense DCLRE1C variant with TCR beta V- and J-gene trimming was reported in a later analysis. Using the classifier, cytomegalovirus status was reportedly diagnosed with high specificity and sensitivity.

CDR3 length: 14 amino acids. Germline values: CDR1 SGHNT, CDR2 YYREEE (reference sequence). With V trimmed by 4 bases and J by 7 bases, 4 bases remained unmatched. Vbeta (60) and Jbeta (13) primers were used in the PCR. TCRdb's copy holds only in-frame clones and misses some; the assay was immunoSEQ multiplex PCR. The table records roughly 120,000 clones, approximately 80% of them present only once. As for this clone: Antigen specificity is unknown.

The source is a man aged 30 to 39 in good health and CMV-seropositive. Sequencing was carried out using PBMCs. The V and J genes are TRBV5-4 and TRBJ2-1; the match to TRBD2 covers 11 bases. Here the CDR3 DNA reads TGTGCCAGCAGCCCGGGACTAGCGGAGAATGAGCAGTTCTTC. This encodes CASSPGLAENEQFF.